This is a list of T cell receptor beta chains from one sample in a study of OX40 agonist ivuxolimab in advanced cancers. Clones were sequenced by immunoSEQ multiplex PCR, and TCRdb holds only the in-frame ones, with some missing. The sample records approximately 69,000 clones, 70% to 90% being singletons. This sample comprised CD4+ or CD8+ T cells sorted from blood, obtained in a trial of the OX40 agonist ivuxolimab. The receptors shown here come from an adult with an advanced solid tumor such as melanoma, head and neck, liver or kidney cancer. CDR3s include the opening cysteine and the closing phenylalanine or tryptophan. The order of the fields is J gene, clone size, V gene, D gene, CDR3 DNA, CDR3 protein. The D gene is left open where the match is weak. Some rows mark clone size as missing; the rest say once, few, many or name a class of expanded clone.

J: TRBJ2-2
size: NA
V: TRBV2
D: NA
DNA: TGTGCCAGCAGAACTGTCCACACCGGGGAGCTGTTTTTT
CDR3: CASRTVHTGELFF

J: TRBJ2-4
size: NA
V: TRBV28
D: NA
DNA: TGTGCCAGTTCGGAGTGGGTGGACAAAAACATTCAGTACTTC
CDR3: CASSEWVDKNIQYF

J: TRBJ1-1
size: few
V: TRBV5-1
D: NA
DNA: TGCGCCAGCAGCTTGGATCGGCCGAACACTGAAGCTTTCTTT
CDR3: CASSLDRPNTEAFF

J: TRBJ1-5
size: NA
V: TRBV28
D: NA
DNA: TGTGCCGCCACCTCTTTAAAAACAGGGAATAATCAGCCCCAGCATTTT
CDR3: CAATSLKTGNNQPQHF

J: TRBJ1-2
size: NA
V: TRBV2
D: NA
DNA: TGTGCCAGCAGTGTTGAGGATTCCTATGGCTACACCTTC
CDR3: CASSVEDSYGYTF

J: TRBJ1-1
size: NA
V: TRBV7-9
D: NA
DNA: TGTGCCAGCAGCATTTTAGGGGGATTGAACACTGAAGCTTTCTTT
CDR3: CASSILGGLNTEAFF

J: TRBJ1-4
size: few
V: TRBV19
D: NA
DNA: TGTGCCAGTAGGATCAGTTCTAATGAAAAACTGTTTTTT
CDR3: CASRISSNEKLFF

J: TRBJ1-2
size: NA
V: TRBV21-1
D: NA
DNA: TGTGCCAGCAGCGCCCCTCAGGGGGAGAGGGGCTACACCTTC
CDR3: CASSAPQGERGYTF

J: TRBJ2-7
size: NA
V: TRBV15
D: TRBD2
DNA: TGTGCCACCAGCACAACTAGCGGGAGAAGAAGTGGGGCCTACGAGCAGTACTTC
CDR3: CATSTTSGRRSGAYEQYF

J: TRBJ2-7
size: NA
V: TRBV30
D: TRBD1
DNA: TGTGCCTGGAGTACAGCGCGACAGGGGTACGAGCAGTACTTC
CDR3: CAWSTARQGYEQYF

J: TRBJ1-1
size: NA
V: TRBV19
D: TRBD1
DNA: TGTGCCAGTAGTACAGGGGGACAGAACACTGAAGCTTTCTTT
CDR3: CASSTGGQNTEAFF

J: TRBJ1-2
size: NA
V: TRBV27
D: NA
DNA: TGTGCCAGCAGTCCCCGGGCCATCACTAACTATGGCTACACCTTC
CDR3: CASSPRAITNYGYTF

J: TRBJ2-1
size: NA
V: TRBV7-2
D: NA
DNA: TGTGCCAGCAGCCCTGGTCGTGATAGCGGTTCCTACAATGAGCAGTTCTTC
CDR3: CASSPGRDSGSYNEQFF

J: TRBJ1-5
size: once
V: TRBV18
D: TRBD1
DNA: TGTGCCAGCTCAGGAAAACAGGGGAATTCGAATCAGCCCCAGCATTTT
CDR3: CASSGKQGNSNQPQHF

J: TRBJ2-1
size: NA
V: TRBV6-5
D: NA
DNA: TGTGCCAGCACCTTGGGTAGCGGCGGAGGAGAGTTCTTC
CDR3: CASTLGSGGGEFF

J: TRBJ2-1
size: NA
V: TRBV27
D: TRBD2
DNA: TGTGCCAGCAGTTCGAGCGGGGGGTCCTACAATGAGCAGTTCTTC
CDR3: CASSSSGGSYNEQFF

J: TRBJ2-7
size: NA
V: TRBV6-1
D: TRBD2
DNA: TGTGCCAGCACTAGGACTAGCGGGAGTTCCCACGAGCAGTACTTC
CDR3: CASTRTSGSSHEQYF

J: TRBJ2-7
size: NA
V: TRBV6-6
D: NA
DNA: TGTGCCAGCAGCGAGGGATCGAACGAGCAGTACTTC
CDR3: CASSEGSNEQYF

J: TRBJ2-5
size: once
V: TRBV15
D: NA
DNA: TGTGCCACCAGCAGGCACCAAGAGACCCAGTACTTC
CDR3: CATSRHQETQYF

J: TRBJ2-3
size: NA
V: TRBV19
D: NA
DNA: TGTGCCAGTAGCGACAGGTACGGGACAGATACGCAGTATTTT
CDR3: CASSDRYGTDTQYF

J: TRBJ2-7
size: NA
V: TRBV2
D: TRBD2
DNA: TGTGCCAGTCTTTCTGGGACTAGCGGGAGTTTCGAGCAGTACTTC
CDR3: CASLSGTSGSFEQYF

J: TRBJ1-3
size: once
V: TRBV18
D: TRBD1
DNA: TGTGCCAGCTCGCCGGGACAGGGCTCTGGAAACACCATATATTTT
CDR3: CASSPGQGSGNTIYF

J: TRBJ2-7
size: NA
V: TRBV11-3
D: NA
DNA: TGTGCCAGCAGCCCATACCAGGGACAACGATACGAGCAGTACTTC
CDR3: CASSPYQGQRYEQYF

J: TRBJ1-2
size: NA
V: TRBV6-5
D: NA
DNA: TGTGCCAGCAGTTACCAACCTACGGGTTCTGTGGATGGCTACACCTTC
CDR3: CASSYQPTGSVDGYTF

J: TRBJ1-4
size: NA
V: TRBV2
D: TRBD1
DNA: TGTGCCAGCAGTGTCCAGACAGGGGCCATGAAAAGGCTGTTTTTT
CDR3: CASSVQTGAMKRLFF

J: TRBJ2-7
size: NA
V: TRBV10-3
D: TRBD1
DNA: TGTGCCATCAGGACCGGGACAGTCGACGAGCAGTACTTC
CDR3: CAIRTGTVDEQYF

J: TRBJ2-7
size: NA
V: TRBV7-8
D: TRBD1
DNA: TGTGCCAGCAGCGCCGGGACAGGGGGCTCCTACGAGCAGTACTTC
CDR3: CASSAGTGGSYEQYF

J: TRBJ2-7
size: NA
V: TRBV30
D: NA
DNA: TGTGCCTGGAGTGGGGGGGTTGAGGGGCCCTACGAGCAGTACTTC
CDR3: CAWSGGVEGPYEQYF

J: TRBJ2-7
size: NA
V: TRBV7-8
D: NA
DNA: TGTGCCAGCAGCTTATCCACTAGCCCGCCCTACGAGCAGTACTTC
CDR3: CASSLSTSPPYEQYF

J: TRBJ1-1
size: NA
V: TRBV5-1
D: NA
DNA: TGCGCCAGCAGCCTGCTGGGACAGAACACTGAAGCTTTCTTT
CDR3: CASSLLGQNTEAFF

J: TRBJ1-5
size: NA
V: TRBV4-1
D: NA
DNA: TGCGCCAGCAGCCAAGACAGGTTCTCCAATCAGCCCCAGCATTTT
CDR3: CASSQDRFSNQPQHF

J: TRBJ2-7
size: NA
V: TRBV19
D: TRBD1
DNA: TGTGCCAGTAGTAGGCCGGGACAGGGAACCTACGAGCAGTACTTC
CDR3: CASSRPGQGTYEQYF

J: TRBJ2-3
size: NA
V: TRBV5-6
D: TRBD2
DNA: TGTGCCAGCATCCTGGGGGGGATGGGAGATACGCAGTATTTT
CDR3: CASILGGMGDTQYF

J: TRBJ2-1
size: NA
V: TRBV19
D: TRBD1
DNA: TGTGCCAGTAGCGAGCGCCGGGACAGCCTAAATGAGCAGTTCTTC
CDR3: CASSERRDSLNEQFF

J: TRBJ1-1
size: NA
V: TRBV10-3
D: NA
DNA: TGTGCCATCAGTGAGGGGCAGGGTGGGGGGTCGAACACTGAAGCTTTCTTT
CDR3: CAISEGQGGGSNTEAFF

J: TRBJ2-2
size: NA
V: TRBV6-1
D: TRBD1
DNA: TGTGCCAGCACCCCAAGGGGGCCGAACACCGGGGAGCTGTTTTTT
CDR3: CASTPRGPNTGELFF

J: TRBJ1-5
size: NA
V: TRBV18
D: NA
DNA: TGTGCCAGCTCACCACCTTCGTATAGCAATCAGCCCCAGCATTTT
CDR3: CASSPPSYSNQPQHF

J: TRBJ1-5
size: NA
V: TRBV2
D: NA
DNA: TGTGCCAGCAGTGAGAGGGGTCAGCCCCAGCATTTT
CDR3: CASSERGQPQHF